The 11 T cell receptor beta chains presented below share a single source sample, sequenced in a study of T cells after yellow fever vaccination. TCRdb passed the 5' RACE reads through MiXCR, listing each CDR3 protein once. The sample consists of roughly 300,000 distinct CDR3 sequences, roughly 7.5% of them appearing once. The sequencing here drew on PBMCs, taken approximately 47 days after the first yellow fever vaccination. The receptors shown here come from a man aged 18-30 years who received the YFV17D yellow fever vaccine.

The rearrangement links TRBV27 to TRBJ2-7, with 7 bases lining up with TRBD2. V lost 3 bases to trimming and J lost 2 bases; unmatched junction nucleotides: 4. The germline V gene encodes CDR1 MNHEY and CDR2 SMNVEV (reference sequence). This CDR3 region has 14 residues. Here the CDR3 reads CASSFGGTPYEQYF. The CDR3 DNA reads TGTGCCAGCAGTTTCGGGGGGACCCCCTACGAGCAGTACTTC.

The chain joins TRBV4-1 to TRBJ1-5, with 7 bases lining up with TRBD1. Germline trimming cut 0 bases from V and 0 bases from J; bases unmatched to any gene: 8. The CDR3 spans 18 residues. Germline values: CDR1 MGHRA, CDR2 YSYEKL. The CDR3, as DNA: TGCGCCAGCAGCCAAGAGAGCCCGGGACAGTATAGCAATCAGCCCCAGCATTTT. Translation: CASSQESPGQYSNQPQHF.

This clonotype occurred a few times. The rearrangement joins TRBV7-2 to TRBJ2-1, with D perhaps matching TRBD1 (6 bases). Looked up from germline, CDR1 is SGHTA and CDR2 is FQGNSA. V lost 8 bases to trimming and J lost 9 bases, with 17 bases between them. The CDR3 runs 13 residues. Here the CDR3 DNA reads TGTGCCAGCGAGCGGAAACAGGGTGGTGAGCAGTTCTTC. This translates into CASERKQGGEQFF.

This clonotype showed up just a few times. The CDR3 region is CASSAGSGGRETQYF. CDR3 DNA: TGTGCCAGCAGCGCAGGGAGCGGGGGGAGGGAGACCCAGTACTTC. The chain links TRBV4-2 to TRBJ2-5; 9 bases agree with TRBD2. CDR1 LGHNA and CDR2 YNFKEQ come from the germline V gene. The CDR3 has 15 residues. Trimming removed 5 bases from V and 5 bases from J; junction bases left unmatched: 9.

The rearrangement uses TRBV27 and TRBJ1-5, with D uncertain. Germline V CDR1 and CDR2: MNHEY, SMNVEV (reference sequence). Trimming pared 3 bases from V and 0 bases from J, leaving 9 bases between. The CDR3 contains 15 residues. CDR3: CASSFGRNSNQPQHF. The CDR3, as DNA: TGTGCCAGCAGTTTTGGACGGAATAGCAATCAGCCCCAGCATTTT.

The V gene is TRBV20-1, the J gene TRBJ2-5, with a weak D call TRBD1 (6 bases). The CDR3 length is 12 residues. Germline V lookup: CDR1 DFQATT, CDR2 SNEGSKA (reference sequence). Trimming shortened V by 5 bases and J by 5 bases, and 12 bases separated the two germline ends. DNA of the CDR3: TGCAGTGCTTCGGACAGCCCGGAGACCCAGTACTTC. Its translation is CSASDSPETQYF.

The V and J genes are TRBV15 and TRBJ2-1; D uncertain. CDR1 and CDR2 from the germline V gene are LNHNV and YYDKDF (reference sequence). V gave up 9 bases and J gave up 4 bases, with 10 bases separating them. CDR3 size: 12 residues. CDR3 sequence: CATPQRYNEQFF. In nucleotides, the CDR3 is TGTGCCACTCCGCAGCGTTACAATGAGCAGTTCTTC.

The chain couples TRBV7-2 to TRBJ2-5; D gene ambiguous. Germline assignment: CDR1 SGHTA and CDR2 FQGNSA. V was shortened by 3 bases and J by 2 bases, with 10 bases between the two germline ends. The CDR3 spans 14 residues. CDR3 bases: TGTGCCAGCAGCTTCTATTCAGTGCAAGAGACCCAGTACTTC. This translates into CASSFYSVQETQYF. Together with reference TRBV7-2 and TRBJ2-5, the CDR3 gives the full variable domain: GAGVSQSPSNKVTEKGKDVELRCDPISGHTALYWYRQSLGQGLEFLIYFQGNSAPDKSGLPSDRFSAERTGGSVSTLTIQRTQQEDSAVYLCASSFYSVQETQYFGPGTRLLVL.

This rearrangement joins TRBV4-2 to TRBJ2-1; D gene ambiguous. Trimming cost V 1 base and J 5 bases, with 18 bases left between them. The CDR3 is 17 residues long. Germline V gives CDR1 LGHNA, CDR2 YNFKEQ. The CDR3 nucleotides read TGTGCCAGCAGCCAAGTCGAAGGAATCGGGCCGAACAATGAGCAGTTCTTC. This gives the protein CASSQVEGIGPNNEQFF.

This clonotype was recorded a few times. The chain links TRBV6-5 to TRBJ2-1; D gene unclear. Germline V CDR1 and CDR2: MNHEY, SVGAGI. Trimming removed 0 bases from V and 5 bases from J, with 14 bases in between. The CDR3 sequence is 16 residues long. CDR3 nucleotides: TGTGCCAGCAGTTACTCGATCTGGAATGGGAACAATGAGCAGTTCTTC. It translates to CASSYSIWNGNNEQFF.

V gene TRBV6-1 combines with J gene TRBJ2-1, with TRBD1 matching over 9 bases. The ends lost 2 bases at V and 5 bases at J; junction bases unmatched: 7. The CDR3 is 16 residues long. Germline CDR1 is MNHNS and CDR2 is SASEGT. CDR3 DNA sequence: TGTGCCAGCAGTGAACAAGGACAGGGGATAAACAATGAGCAGTTCTTC. Amino acid sequence: CASSEQGQGINNEQFF.